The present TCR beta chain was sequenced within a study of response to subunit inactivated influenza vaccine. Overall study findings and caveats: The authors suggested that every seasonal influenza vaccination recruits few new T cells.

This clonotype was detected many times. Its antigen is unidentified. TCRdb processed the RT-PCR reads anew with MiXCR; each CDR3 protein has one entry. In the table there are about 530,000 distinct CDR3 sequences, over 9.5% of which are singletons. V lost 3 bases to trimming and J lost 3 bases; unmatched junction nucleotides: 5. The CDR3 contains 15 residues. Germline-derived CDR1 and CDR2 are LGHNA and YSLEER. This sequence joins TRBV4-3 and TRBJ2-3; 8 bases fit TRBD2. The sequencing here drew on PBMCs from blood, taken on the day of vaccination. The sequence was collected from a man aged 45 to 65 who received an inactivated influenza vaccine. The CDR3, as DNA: TGCGCCAGCAGCCAGATAGCGGGGATAACAGATACGCAGTATTTT. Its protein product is CASSQIAGITDTQYF.